This TCR beta chain was documented in a study of blood T cell repertoires in COVID-19 (dated by TCRdb to the early 2020s). In the study overall: The collaborator samples originated in the United States, Italy and Spain and spanned the acute and convalescent phases of COVID-19. The material from the prospective study consisted of cDNA or gDNA derived from T cells, B-cell-depleted T cells, or PBMCs. Deeply sampled blood TCRbeta repertoires from subjects exposed to, actively infected with, or recovered from COVID-19 were included in the dataset. A freely available public database, intended as a resource for researchers studying the immune response to SARS-CoV-2, is where the repertoires were released. Samples came from the ongoing ImmuneRACE study (first 160 participants) plus 1,254 subjects from 6 global collaborators. A de-identified subject ID, COVID-19 status, age in years and sex were almost always included in the sample metadata. Where available, HLA class I and class II types were obtained from metadata supplied by the sample provider rather than from assay-based typing. Here is what the overall study found, with its caveats: The quantity of clinical and demographic metadata differed by source and by participant and was supplied without curation.

In the germline V gene (reference sequence), CDR1 corresponds to SGHNT and CDR2 to YYREEE. The CDR3 contains 15 residues, cysteine and phenylalanine counted. CDR3 DNA is the only sequence kept; it has 45 bases, read in frame from the first base. Ends trimmed: V by 3 bases, J by 0 bases; bases unmatched to a gene: 2. This clone was recorded once. Its antigen is still unknown. No quality values exist for individual bases; no much larger clone is one base distant. Enrolling through a virtual design, the prospective study's participants ranged in age from about 18 to 89 years and lived across 24 United States geographic areas. In the prospective study, cohorts were assigned on the basis of participant-reported clinical history obtained from a screening survey and a study questionnaire. Recovered participants in ImmuneRACE Cohort 3 were defined as having two consecutive negative NP/OP PCR tests, clearance from a healthcare professional, or resolution of symptoms. Each participant in the prospective study had whole blood, serum and a nasopharyngeal or oropharyngeal swab collected by mobile phlebotomists. Participants in the prospective study had the option to provide additional blood draws and questionnaires over a roughly two-month period. Prospective study blood samples were shipped either frozen or at room temperature before DNA extraction.

TCRbeta CDR3 regions were amplified from genomic DNA using the immunoSEQ Assay, a bias-controlled multiplex PCR. As for the authors' bioinformatics: Within the assay, amplification of reference gene primers was used to estimate how many nucleated cells each sample contained. To quantify the absolute abundance of each unique TCRbeta CDR3 rearrangement, sequence reads were collapsed and filtered. Productive Simpson clonality was computed per sample as the square root of Simpson's diversity index over productive rearrangements. TCRdb stores this immuneACCESS table with in-frame sequences only. Part of the clones is absent; in the studies checked, under half of the shortfall reflects unresolved V genes, and no reason is known for the rest. The V and J calls and clone size were taken over from that table, and D and trimming were inferred from the DNA. The sample table holds about 300,000 clones, of which roughly 90% were seen once. The ten largest clones add up to over 4% of the sample.

The chain links TRBV5-4 with TRBJ1-3; the junction holds 8 bases that match TRBD1. The sequence was collected from a man in his 60s who had recovered from COVID-19. The specimen sequenced was PBMCs or T cells enriched from blood (not recorded which). The CDR3 sequence is CASSWTGTSGNTIYF. In nucleotides, the sequence is TGTGCCAGCAGCTGGACAGGGACCTCTGGAAACACCATATATTTT.